What follows describes a single TCR beta chain. Its target is unknown. Sequencing was performed with immunoSEQ multiplex PCR; in TCRdb, only in-frame clones are kept and a portion is missing. The table has over 100,000 clones, around nine tenths seen once. CDR1 is MGHDK, CDR2 SYGVNS, per germline. The V gene end was trimmed by 4 bases and the J gene end by 4 bases; junction bases not matched to a gene: 4. The CDR3 consists of 15 residues. These data are taken from a study of cytomegalovirus exposure and HLA in healthy donors. Whole-study results and caveats: The tendency of first-cohort TCR clusters to co-occur in the 120 or so validation repertoires emerged from a later analysis.

The specimen was PBMCs. The V gene is TRBV25-1, the J gene TRBJ2-1; 10 bases align to TRBD1. The clonotype comes from a woman under 30 in good health and CMV-seronegative. The CDR3 DNA reads as TGTGCCAGCAGTGGTCGGGACAGGGGTTACAATGAGCAGTTCTTC. The encoded protein is CASSGRDRGYNEQFF. The full variable domain, completed using reference TRBV25-1 and TRBJ2-1, is EADIYQTPRYLVIGTGKKITLECSQTMGHDKMYWYQQDPGMELHLIHYSYGVNSTEKGDLSSESTVSRIRTEHFPLTLESARPSHTSQYLCASSGRDRGYNEQFFGPGTRLTVL.